Shown below are 30 T cell receptor beta chains from a single sample sequenced in a study of blood T cell repertoires in COVID-19. Sequencing used immunoSEQ multiplex PCR; TCRdb keeps in-frame clones, though not all of them. This sample yields around 190,000 clones, of which around 85% are seen a single time; around 21% belongs to the top ten. What was sequenced was peripheral blood. These receptors were collected from a man aged 70-80 years with active or convalescent COVID-19.

Of note for this clone: Other DNA sequences within the sample encode an identical CDR3. The chain is built from TRBV18 and TRBJ1-1, with 7 nucleotides matching TRBD1. V trimming: 1 base; J trimming: 2 bases; junction bases outside the gene matches: 1. The CDR3 runs to 14 residues. The germline V gene has CDR1 KGHSH and CDR2 LQKENI. In DNA form, the CDR3 reads TGTGCCAGCTCACCACGACAGGGAAACACTGAAGCTTTCTTT. It is translated as CASSPRQGNTEAFF. Based on the CDR3 plus reference TRBV18 and TRBJ1-1, the full variable domain is NAGVMQNPRHLVRRRGQEARLRCSPMKGHSHVYWYRQLPEEGLKFMVYLQKENIIDESGMPKERFSAEFPKEGPSILRIQQVVRGDSAAYFCASSPRQGNTEAFFGQGTRLTVV.

This clone was seen only once. The chain couples TRBV24-1 to TRBJ1-2, with D possibly matching TRBD1 (5 bases). The CDR3 totals 16 residues. In germline, CDR1 is KGHDR, CDR2 SFDVKD. The V end was cut by 3 bases, the J end by 2 bases, with 15 bases between. The CDR3 region is CATSDARQPFNYGYTF. The CDR3 DNA reads TGTGCCACCAGTGATGCTCGACAGCCTTTCAACTATGGCTACACCTTC.

J is TRBJ1-4 and V is TRBV7-6; 12 nucleotides line up with TRBD1. CDR1 SGHVS and CDR2 FNYEAQ come from the germline V gene. This CDR3 has 16 amino acids. Trimming cost V 5 bases and J 4 bases; bases outside gene matches: 5. This chain's CDR3 is CASSRGQGAGNEKLFF. The CDR3 DNA is TGTGCCAGCAGCCGGGGACAGGGGGCGGGTAATGAAAAACTGTTTTTT.

This chain joins TRBV18 and TRBJ2-1; 9 bases match TRBD1. V was clipped by 3 bases and J by 6 bases; unmatched bases: 9. Germline V gene lookup returns CDR1 KGHSH and CDR2 LQKENI. This CDR3 is built from 16 residues. This CDR3 reads CASSPSGTGIGNEQFF. CDR3 nucleotide sequence: TGTGCCAGCTCACCTTCCGGGACAGGGATTGGCAATGAGCAGTTCTTC.

The chain uses TRBV24-1 and TRBJ1-2, with 9 bases matching TRBD1. The CDR3 length is 15 residues. Germline CDR1 KGHDR, CDR2 SFDVKD. With V trimmed by 8 bases and J by 5 bases, 11 bases remained unmatched. The CDR3 sequence is CATNSPRQGVYGYTF. The CDR3 bases are TGTGCCACCAATTCCCCGAGACAGGGGGTTTATGGCTACACCTTC.

The chain links TRBV28 to TRBJ2-7, with D possibly being TRBD1 (7 bases). V was trimmed by 2 bases and J by 5 bases, leaving 19 bases between them. The CDR3 runs to 16 residues. Germline V gene data show CDR1 as MDHEN and CDR2 as SYDVKM. DNA for the CDR3: TGTGCCAGCAGTTTACCCGGGGGCAGGGGGAACCACGAGCAGTACTTC. Its protein is CASSLPGGRGNHEQYF.

The chain links TRBV11-2 to TRBJ1-4; D uncertain. The CDR3 runs to 11 residues. V was trimmed by 1 base and J by 10 bases, leaving 4 bases between them. Germline CDR1 and CDR2: SGHAT and FQNNGV. The CDR3 loop is CASSLVGKLFF. The CDR3 coding sequence is TGTGCCAGCAGCTTAGTCGGAAAACTGTTTTTT. The full variable domain, with the rest looked up from reference TRBV11-2 and TRBJ1-4, is EAGVAQSPRYKIIEKRQSVAFWCNPISGHATLYWYQQILGQGPKLLIQFQNNGVVDDSQLPKDRFSAERLKGVDSTLKIQPAKLEDSAVYLCASSLVGKLFFGSGTQLSVL.

This clone was seen a handful of times. This sequence joins TRBV5-1 and TRBJ1-2, with TRBD1 matching over 7 bases. The CDR3 runs to 14 residues. Germline lookup yields CDR1 SGHRS and CDR2 YFSETQ. J gave up 5 bases and V 4 bases, and 8 bases lay outside the gene matches. CDR3 coding DNA: TGCGCCAGCAGCGGGGGCCTACAGGGGTATGGCTACACCTTC. Translation: CASSGGLQGYGYTF.

This chain uses TRBV5-1 with TRBJ1-3; D might be TRBD1 (5 bases). V was cut by 2 bases and J by 0 bases, with 9 bases left in between. Per the germline V gene, CDR1 is SGHRS and CDR2 is YFSETQ. The CDR3 runs to 15 residues. CDR3 protein: CASSFQGSSGNTIYF. The CDR3 nucleotides are TGCGCCAGCAGCTTTCAGGGATCCTCTGGAAACACCATATATTTT.

V is TRBV6-5 and J is TRBJ1-5, with 8 nucleotides matching TRBD1. V gave up 6 bases and J gave up 3 bases; unmatched junction bases: 7. The CDR3 is made up of 15 amino acids. Germline-derived CDR1 and CDR2 are MNHEY and SVGAGI. DNA for the CDR3: TGTGCCAGCAGACAGGGACAGGTGGACAATCAGCCCCAGCATTTT. Translation: CASRQGQVDNQPQHF.

The chain employs TRBV7-2 and TRBJ1-6; 10 positions agree with TRBD1. This CDR3 region has 17 residues. Germline V lookup: CDR1 SGHTA, CDR2 FQGNSA. V was clipped by 5 bases and J by 2 bases; unmatched bases: 6. The CDR3 DNA sequence: TGTGCCAGCAGCCCGGGACAGGGGTCTCCCTATAATTCACCCCTCCACTTT. This encodes CASSPGQGSPYNSPLHF.

The CDR3 DNA follows: TGTGCCAGCAGTCGTCAAGAGACCCAGTACTTC. Its translation is CASSRQETQYF. V and J are TRBV6-2 or TRBV6-3 and TRBJ2-5; D remains unclear. Trimming took off 5 bases at V and 2 bases at J, with 3 bases between the two ends. This CDR3 has 11 residues. Germline loops: CDR1 MNHEY, CDR2 SVGEGT.

J is TRBJ1-4 and V is TRBV3-1 (or the pseudogene TRBV3-2); D may be TRBD1 (6 bases). The V end lost 2 bases, the J end lost 6 bases, and 13 bases lay between the germline ends. Germline-derived CDR1 and CDR2 are LGHDT and YNNKEL (reference sequence). The CDR3 length is 15 residues. CDR3 region: CASSQRDIWYEKLFF. For the CDR3, the DNA is TGTGCCAGCAGCCAACGGGACATATGGTATGAAAAACTGTTTTTT.

The chain combines TRBV6-5 with TRBJ2-1, with 12 positions matching TRBD2. There are 15 residues in the CDR3. Germline trimming cut 6 bases from V and 0 bases from J; bases unmatched to any gene: 0. Germline V gene sequence: CDR1 MNHEY, CDR2 SVGAGI. The CDR3 spells CASRTSGGSYNEQFF. The CDR3 DNA reads as TGTGCCAGCAGGACTAGCGGGGGCTCCTACAATGAGCAGTTCTTC.

This chain connects TRBV19 to TRBJ1-2; 9 bases match TRBD1. Losses at the gene ends were 5 bases for V and 8 bases for J; bases not matched to a gene: 12. The CDR3 is made up of 15 amino acids. The V gene's germline CDR1 is LNHDA and CDR2 SQIVND (reference sequence). In DNA, the CDR3 is TGTGCCAGTAGTCCCCTGGACAGGGGACTATACGGCTACACCTTC. This gives the protein CASSPLDRGLYGYTF.

This clone appeared once. CDR3 loop: CASSLLQANTEAFF. For the CDR3, the DNA is TGTGCCAGCAGCTTACTCCAAGCGAACACTGAAGCTTTCTTT. This chain links TRBV7-9 with TRBJ1-1; D gene uncertain. Per germline, CDR1 SEHNR and CDR2 FQNEAQ (reference sequence). The V gene lost 2 bases and the J gene lost 1 base, with 8 bases spanning the gap. This CDR3 spans 14 amino acids.

A few counts support this clone. V is TRBV30 and J is TRBJ1-1; D is uncertain. The CDR3 has 12 amino acids. The germline CDR1 and CDR2 sequences are GTSNPN and SVGIG (reference sequence). V was pared by 6 bases and J by 5 bases, with 13 bases between. The chain's CDR3 is CACWERKTEAFF. CDR3 DNA: TGTGCCTGTTGGGAGAGAAAGACTGAAGCTTTCTTT.

The J gene is TRBJ1-2, the V gene TRBV10-3; 7 positions agree with TRBD1. CDR3 length: 15 residues. The junction had 15 bases not matched to a gene; V was cut back by 7 bases and J by 7 bases. Germline CDR1 reads ENHRY; CDR2 reads SYGVKD. CDR3 bases: TGTGCCATCAATCAGCAAGAACAGGGGAAGGCTGGCTACACCTTC. It translates to CAINQQEQGKAGYTF.

This clone was seen once. The rearrangement uses TRBV14 and TRBJ2-5, with D perhaps matching TRBD2 (5 bases). Germline values: CDR1 SGHDN, CDR2 FVKESK. Trimming cost V 1 base and J 5 bases, with 11 bases left between them. The CDR3 consists of 14 residues. CDR3 sequence reads: CASSQGSRGETQYF. For the CDR3, the DNA is TGTGCCAGCAGCCAAGGTTCCCGAGGGGAGACCCAGTACTTC.

The chain uses TRBV6-5 and TRBJ2-7; tentative D call: TRBD2 (5 bases). V was pared by 6 bases and J by 3 bases, with 9 bases between. This CDR3 has 12 residues. Germline values: CDR1 MNHEY, CDR2 SVGAGI. In nucleotides, the CDR3 is TGTGCCAGCAGGACGGGGAGCTACGAGCAGTACTTC. Encoded protein: CASRTGSYEQYF.

V is TRBV2 and J is TRBJ1-2, with a tentative D call TRBD1 (5 bases). V lost 8 bases to trimming and J lost 5 bases, with 18 bases between them. This CDR3 comprises 14 residues. Per germline, CDR1 SNHLY and CDR2 FYNNEI. The CDR3 DNA follows: TGTGCCAGCTGGTTGCAGGGAATAACGTATGGCTACACCTTC. Translated: CASWLQGITYGYTF. The full variable domain, in which reference TRBV2 and TRBJ1-2 provide the parts outside the CDR3, is EPEVTQTPSHQVTQMGQEVILRCVPISNHLYFYWYRQILGQKVEFLVSFYNNEISEKSEIFDDQFSVERPDGSNFTLKIRSTKLEDSAMYFCASWLQGITYGYTFGSGTRLTVV.

The chain uses TRBV6-5 and TRBJ1-2, with unresolved D. The CDR3 is made up of 16 amino acids. The germline V gene encodes CDR1 MNHEY and CDR2 SVGAGI. V lost 0 bases and J lost 2, with 13 bases in between. The CDR3 here is CASSYSGIGRNYGYTF. DNA of the CDR3: TGTGCCAGCAGTTACTCAGGGATAGGGAGAAACTATGGCTACACCTTC.

The rearrangement uses TRBV20-1 and TRBJ1-1; D call uncertain. The CDR3 is made up of 11 amino acids. Per germline, CDR1 DFQATT and CDR2 SNEGSKA (reference sequence). The V and J ends lost 1 base and 8 bases respectively, with 8 bases between them. CDR3 bases: TGCAGTGCTAGAGTCTCTTCGGAAGCTTTCTTT. This translates into CSARVSSEAFF.

This chain uses TRBV6-5 with TRBJ1-2, with D perhaps TRBD1 (6 bases). The V end was cut by 6 bases, the J end by 2 bases, with 10 bases between. The CDR3 is 13 residues long. Germline-derived CDR1 and CDR2 are MNHEY and SVGAGI. CDR3 DNA: TGTGCCAGCAGGGGGACAAAAAACTATGGCTACACCTTC. Its translation is CASRGTKNYGYTF.

About this clone: The same CDR3 can be traced to other DNA sequences in this sample. The chain recombines TRBV7-2 with TRBJ2-2; TRBD1 is a possible D gene (6 bases). This CDR3 is built from 14 residues. Germline-derived CDR1 and CDR2 are SGHTA and FQGNSA. V was cut by 3 bases and J by 1 base, with 6 bases left in between. The CDR3 loop is CASSLTGNTGELFF. CDR3 in DNA: TGTGCCAGCAGCTTGACAGGGAACACCGGGGAGCTGTTTTTT.

V is TRBV5-1 and J is TRBJ2-5; D is unclear. This CDR3 contains 16 residues. Between the trimmed V and J ends, which lost 4 bases and 2 bases, there was a span of 18 bases. In germline, CDR1 is SGHRS, CDR2 YFSETQ. The CDR3 DNA is TGCGCCAGCAGCCTCCCGGTGGGCGCTGGTCAAGAGACCCAGTACTTC. Translating it yields CASSLPVGAGQETQYF.

The rearrangement joins TRBV5-1 to TRBJ2-1; possibly TRBD2 for D (5 bases). Germline V CDR1 and CDR2: SGHRS, YFSETQ. The CDR3 has 16 amino acids. Trimming left V 0 bases short and J 2 bases short, with 12 bases between. Written as DNA, the CDR3 is TGCGCCAGCAGCTTGGCCCAGAGGGTTCCCTACAATGAGCAGTTCTTC. It codes for CASSLAQRVPYNEQFF.

The V gene is TRBV3-1 (or the pseudogene TRBV3-2), the J gene TRBJ1-3; the D is unclear. V was clipped by 4 bases and J by 0 bases, with 10 bases between them. The CDR3 consists of 15 residues. Per germline, CDR1 LGHDT and CDR2 YNNKEL (reference sequence). CDR3: CASSPYTSSGNTIYF. CDR3 DNA: TGTGCCAGCAGCCCATACACAAGCTCTGGAAACACCATATATTTT.

V is TRBV5-4 and J is TRBJ1-1; D gene uncertain. The V end lost 1 base, the J end lost 4 bases, and 11 bases lay between the germline ends. CDR1 is SGHNT, CDR2 YYREEE, per germline (reference sequence). This CDR3 comprises 14 residues. The CDR3 DNA sequence: TGTGCCAGCAGCTTGCGTAGTCGGGGCACTGAAGCTTTCTTT. Its translation: CASSLRSRGTEAFF.

This clone was seen repeatedly, ten times or more. This chain links TRBV4-3 with TRBJ2-7, with D unresolved. The V end was cut by 2 bases, the J end by 1 base, with 12 bases between. The CDR3 has 15 residues. The germline V gene has CDR1 LGHNA and CDR2 YSLEER. In nucleotides, the CDR3 is TGCGCCAGCAGCCAATATAGCTCTTCATCCTACGAGCAGTACTTC. Translating it yields CASSQYSSSSYEQYF.